The sequence of this TCR beta chain was determined in a study of glioma-infiltrating T cells (dated by TCRdb to between 2015 and 2016). Background for the entire study: The low-grade gliomas were WHO grade II oligodendrogliomas or astrocytomas, while the glioblastomas were WHO grade IV tumors sampled at initial diagnosis rather than at recurrent diagnosis. Glioma patients received dexamethasone for six or fewer days before surgery. Sequencing coverage of roughly 4.5- to 10-fold of around 1 million peripheral T cells was targeted for blood libraries. The study sequenced TCR alpha- and beta-chain repertoires from glioma tissue, from non-neoplastic brain tissue and from matched peripheral blood mononuclear cells. To measure divergence between tissue and blood T-cell populations, each tissue-infiltrating repertoire was compared with the peripheral blood repertoire of the same patient. The paired cohort comprised three low-grade glioma patients, eight or nine primary glioblastoma patients and three non-glioma patients contributing non-neoplastic brain tissue. Findings and caveats that apply to the study as a whole: In non-neoplastic patients, VJ-independent divergence between tissue and blood fell below expectation, whereas in all gliomas, and especially in low-grade gliomas, the divergence rose above expectation. Very few CDR3 sequences were shared between tissue and blood, attributed to high CDR3 diversity and limited sampling. Patients with low tissue-blood divergence were marked by a signature set of shared blood CDR3 motifs, and this signature set was depleted in highly divergent patients. Small numbers underpinned the group comparisons: several glioblastoma patients, three low-grade glioma patients and three non-neoplastic patients.

TCR alpha and beta CDR3 regions were amplified with the iRepertoire nested amplicon-rescue multiplex PCR (arm-PCR) platform from RNA. One-step reverse transcription and amplification used about 95-400 ng of tissue mRNA or PBMC total RNA as input. Following bead purification, Illumina adapters were added through a secondary multiplex PCR, and the libraries were then gel-purified between 200 and 400 bp. Internal 6-nucleotide barcodes were carried by the libraries and were used for demultiplexing. Sequencing of libraries was performed on an Illumina MiSeq with 2x220 or 2x250 nucleotide paired-end reads. Concerning the study's data processing: Paired reads were merged using FLASH 1.2.11 and were aligned to the GRCh37 human genome using BWA-MEM, after which TRA and TRB reads were extracted. V and J assignment used an IMGT-derived reference of cassette sequences and CDR3 motifs that included pseudogenes. Reads were translated in three frames, and productive CDR3s were defined as those with a C...FGXG motif and no stop codons. Clonotypes were defined as unique combinations of V-J cassette pair and CDR3 amino acid sequence. Reads were filtered by Hamming distance, thresholded by each sample's sequence error rate in mapped regions. TCRdb reanalyzed the raw reads on its own, using fastp at Q25 for trimming and MiXCR for clone calling, and kept in-frame beta chains. Duplicate CDR3 protein sequences are folded into a single record with the most common DNA and genes. These V and J calls derive from TCRdb rather than the authors' analysis. The sample table contains 400,000 or so distinct CDR3 sequences; only one count was recorded for about two fifths of them. The leading ten clones occupy about 12% of the sample.

At least ten counts were recorded for this clonotype. Its recognized antigen is unknown. Within one base of it there is no much larger clone, and no base qualities were kept. From a lookup of the germline V gene (reference sequence), CDR1 and CDR2 are MNHEY and SMNVEV. Between the V and J ends, shortened by 5 bases and 6 bases respectively, the junction contains 14 bases. The CDR3 has 13 amino acids, counting the end cysteine and phenylalanine. The DNA shown is the 39-base CDR3, in frame from base 1. Surgical brain or tumor specimens were cryofrozen in liquid nitrogen immediately after resection, and peripheral blood cells were collected concurrently.

Sequenced material: glioma tissue, nonneoplastic brain tissue, or PBMCs (not recorded which). Recombination connected TRBV27 to TRBJ2-7, with TRBD1 as a weak D call on 5 bases. This sequence originates from a human donor with low-grade glioma or glioblastoma, undergoing nonglioma brain surgery, or in good health (not recorded which). The CDR3 region reads CASSNGRRGEQYF. The nucleotides are TGTGCCAGCAGTAACGGACGAAGGGGCGAGCAGTACTTC.